These 16 T cell receptor beta chains originate from one sample sequenced in a study of blood T cell repertoires in COVID-19. The data were produced by immunoSEQ multiplex PCR, yet TCRdb's version contains in-frame clones alone and is incomplete. This sample has a few hundred thousand clones; around 87% occur once, and the top ten carry about 2.2%. Sequencing input: peripheral blood. Receptors originate from a woman aged 50 to 65 who had recovered from COVID-19.

This rearrangement joins TRBV27 to TRBJ1-1; tentatively, D is TRBD1 (6 bases). The CDR3 extends over 13 amino acids. V dropped 6 bases and J dropped 9 bases, with 17 bases sitting between them. Germline V lookup: CDR1 MNHEY, CDR2 SMNVEV (reference sequence). The CDR3 DNA reads TGTGCCAGCAGCCTAAACAGGGAGACACAAGCTTTCTTT. This codes for CASSLNRETQAFF.

The chain recombines TRBV5-8 with TRBJ2-7; the match to TRBD1 covers 8 bases. There are 14 residues in the CDR3. The ends lost 0 bases at V and 6 bases at J; junction bases unmatched: 5. Germline lookup yields CDR1 SGHTS and CDR2 YDEGEE. As DNA, the CDR3 is TGTGCCAGCAGCTTGGGACAGGGGTTTTCCGAGCAGTACTTC. It yields the protein CASSLGQGFSEQYF.

V usage is TRBV6-6 and J usage is TRBJ1-6; D may be TRBD1 (5 bases). CDR1 and CDR2 from the germline V gene are MNHNY and SVGAGI (reference sequence). This CDR3 has 15 residues. V dropped 5 bases and J dropped 7 bases, with 15 bases sitting between them. For the CDR3, the DNA is TGTGCCAGCAGTCCCGTCGGAGGGGCAAATTCACCCCTCCACTTT. It encodes CASSPVGGANSPLHF.

The V and J genes are TRBV28 and TRBJ1-6, with D perhaps TRBD1 (6 bases). CDR3 length equals 15 residues. With 5 bases removed from V and 10 bases from J, the gap between germline ends came to 18 bases. Germline V gene sequence: CDR1 MDHEN, CDR2 SYDVKM. The CDR3 sequence: CASSPTGWARSPLHF. The CDR3 bases are TGTGCCAGCAGTCCTACAGGGTGGGCACGCTCACCCCTCCACTTT.

Notes on this clone: Germline is not matched at one junction end, which may reflect a read error. The rearrangement uses TRBV5-1 and TRBJ1-2, with TRBD1 identical over 8 bases. This CDR3 comprises 13 residues. Germline assignment: CDR1 SGHRS and CDR2 YFSETQ. The CDR3 nucleotides are TGCGCCAGCAGCTTGGCGGTGCAGGGGGCGCCTTTCTTC. Translated: CASSLAVQGAPFF.

This chain connects TRBV27 to TRBJ2-6; D is unresolved. The CDR3 has 15 residues. Germline loops: CDR1 MNHEY, CDR2 SMNVEV (reference sequence). Trimming left V 2 bases short and J 0 bases short, with 5 bases between. The CDR3 DNA is TGTGCCAGCAGTTTAACAGACTCTGGGGCCAACGTCCTGACTTTC. Protein sequence: CASSLTDSGANVLTF.

In DNA form, the CDR3 reads TGTGCCAGCAGCAGGTGGGCGCGTACCGCCACAGATACGCAGTATTTT. The encoded protein is CASSRWARTATDTQYF. The rearrangement uses TRBV5-4 and TRBJ2-3; no clear D. CDR1 is SGHNT, CDR2 YYREEE, per germline (reference sequence). The CDR3 is 16 residues long. The ends were cut back, 4 bases at V and 2 bases at J, with 17 bases in the middle.

The rearrangement uses TRBV6-2 or TRBV6-3 and TRBJ1-6; TRBD1 is a possible D gene (5 bases). Trimming pared 3 bases from V and 10 bases from J, leaving 19 bases between. Germline-derived CDR1 and CDR2 are MNHEY and SVGEGT. The CDR3 is made up of 16 amino acids. The CDR3 is CASSYRAPGWGSPLHF. CDR3 sequence (DNA): TGTGCCAGCAGTTATCGGGCACCCGGATGGGGCTCACCCCTCCACTTT.

This clone came up once. The rearrangement uses TRBV5-4 and TRBJ1-3; 9 nucleotides line up with TRBD1. The CDR3 loop spans 14 amino acids. Unmatched junction bases numbered 4, after V lost 4 bases and J lost 5 bases. In germline, CDR1 is SGHNT, CDR2 YYREEE (reference sequence). The CDR3: CASSPGQGRNTIYF. In DNA form, the CDR3 reads TGTGCCAGCAGCCCCGGACAGGGGAGAAACACCATATATTTT.

In its sample, this clone was seen a few times. The genes are TRBV25-1 and TRBJ2-7; D may be TRBD2 (5 bases). Germline CDR1 reads MGHDK; CDR2 reads SYGVNS. The V gene lost 6 bases and the J gene lost 3 bases, with 15 bases spanning the gap. The CDR3 covers 14 residues. The CDR3 loop is CASRSRALGYEQYF. The DNA for the CDR3 is TGTGCCAGCAGGTCGAGGGCGCTGGGCTACGAGCAGTACTTC.

The chain recombines TRBV7-8 with TRBJ2-3; 7 bases line up with TRBD2. The germline CDR1 and CDR2 sequences are SGHVS and FQNEAQ. The ends lost 3 bases at V and 13 bases at J; junction bases unmatched: 7. CDR3 length: 12 amino acids. CDR3 sequence: CASSFIGLEEYF. The DNA of the CDR3 is TGTGCCAGCAGCTTTATCGGACTAGAAGAGTATTTT.

This rearrangement joins TRBV7-3 to TRBJ2-5; D gene unclear. This CDR3 is 13 amino acids long. Germline V gene sequence: CDR1 SGHTA, CDR2 FQGTGA. V lost 4 bases and J lost 5, with 11 bases in between. DNA of the CDR3: TGTGCCAGCAGCTCCCAGACTCAGGAGACCCAGTACTTC. This gives the protein CASSSQTQETQYF.

This chain links TRBV4-3 with TRBJ1-4, with 8 bases that match TRBD1. Germline CDR1 and CDR2: LGHNA and YSLEER. V was pared by 1 base and J by 7 bases, with 5 bases of the junction left unmatched. The CDR3 covers 15 residues. For the CDR3, the DNA is TGCGCCAGCAGCCAAGGTGACAGGGGAGGTGAAAAACTGTTTTTT. Translated, it gives CASSQGDRGGEKLFF.

The chain combines TRBV9 with TRBJ2-1; tentatively, D is TRBD1 (5 bases). Looked up from germline, CDR1 is SGDLS and CDR2 is YYNGEE. Trimming removed 5 bases from V and 7 bases from J, with 10 bases in between. CDR3 length: 12 amino acids. The DNA for the CDR3 is TGTGCCAGCAGGGACGGACAAAATGAGCAGTTCTTC. As protein: CASRDGQNEQFF.

The J gene is TRBJ2-7, the V gene TRBV11-2; no firm D call. Germline CDR1 reads SGHAT; CDR2 reads FQNNGV. V was shortened by 1 base and J by 2 bases, with 9 bases between the two germline ends. The CDR3 consists of 14 residues. The CDR3 sequence: CASSLGHSTYEQYF. CDR3 nucleotides: TGTGCCAGCAGCTTAGGACATAGTACCTACGAGCAGTACTTC. Supplemented by reference TRBV11-2 and TRBJ2-7, the full variable domain reads EAGVAQSPRYKIIEKRQSVAFWCNPISGHATLYWYQQILGQGPKLLIQFQNNGVVDDSQLPKDRFSAERLKGVDSTLKIQPAKLEDSAVYLCASSLGHSTYEQYFGPGTRLTVT.

This rearrangement joins TRBV5-4 to TRBJ2-1; possible D gene TRBD2, 7 bases. This CDR3 is built from 17 residues. In germline, CDR1 is SGHNT, CDR2 YYREEE (reference sequence). Trimming removed 3 bases from V and 2 bases from J, with 18 bases in between. The CDR3 nucleotides are TGTGCCAGCAGCTCCGAGGGGGGGCCGAACGCCTACAATGAGCAGTTCTTC. Its protein is CASSSEGGPNAYNEQFF.